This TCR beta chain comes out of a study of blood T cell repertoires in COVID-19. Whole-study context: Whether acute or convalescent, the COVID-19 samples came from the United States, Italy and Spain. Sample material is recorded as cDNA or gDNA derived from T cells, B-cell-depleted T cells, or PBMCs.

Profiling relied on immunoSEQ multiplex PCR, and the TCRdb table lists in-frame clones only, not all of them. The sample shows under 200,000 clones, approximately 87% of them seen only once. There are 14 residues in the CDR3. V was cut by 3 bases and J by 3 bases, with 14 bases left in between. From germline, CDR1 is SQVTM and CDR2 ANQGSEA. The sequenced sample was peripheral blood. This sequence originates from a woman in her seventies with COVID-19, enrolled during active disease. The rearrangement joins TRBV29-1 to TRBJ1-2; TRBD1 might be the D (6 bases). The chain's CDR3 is CSVDLLRGHYGYTF. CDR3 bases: TGCAGCGTTGACCTTCTCAGGGGACACTATGGCTACACCTTC.